The clone carrying this TCR beta chain has a handful of counts. The antigen is not known. Data came from immunoSEQ multiplex PCR; TCRdb stores just in-frame clones and leaves some out. This table has tens of thousands of clones, approximately 90% appearing once. The germline V gene encodes CDR1 SGHRS and CDR2 YFSETQ. Trimming left V 0 bases short and J 4 bases short, with 10 bases between. The CDR3 runs to 14 residues. This specimen comes from a study of T cell responses to AZD1222 COVID-19 vaccine. Study-level findings and limits: Spike-specific TCR repertoires showed rising breadth and depth after two AZD1222 doses. AZD1222 recipients seropositive at baseline numbered only six or seven. Possibly, clonal diversity was underestimated; donors were largely white British and included more females.

Both about-4-week and about-12-week second-dose recipients were combined. The specimen was peripheral blood, collected 28 days after the second AZD1222 dose. The gene calls are TRBV5-1 and TRBJ1-2; possibly TRBD1 for D (5 bases). The clonotype originates from an adult who received the AZD1222 COVID-19 vaccine. The CDR3 DNA sequence: TGCGCCAGCAGCTTGGAAGAAAGGGGCTATGGCTACACCTTC. As protein: CASSLEERGYGYTF.